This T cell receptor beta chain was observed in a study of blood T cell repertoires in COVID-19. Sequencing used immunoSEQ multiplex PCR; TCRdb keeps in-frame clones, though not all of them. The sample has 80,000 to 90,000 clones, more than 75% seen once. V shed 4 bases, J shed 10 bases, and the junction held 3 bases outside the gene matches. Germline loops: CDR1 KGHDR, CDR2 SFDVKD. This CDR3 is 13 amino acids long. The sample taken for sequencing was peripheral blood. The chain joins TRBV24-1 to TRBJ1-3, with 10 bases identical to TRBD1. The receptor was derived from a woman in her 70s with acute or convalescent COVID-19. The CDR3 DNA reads TGTGCCACCAGTGACAAGGACAGGGGGACCATATATTTT. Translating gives CATSDKDRGTIYF.